This T cell receptor (beta chain) was captured by sequencing in a study of blood T cells in healthy people across ages. General study findings and limits: Researchers report that TCR beta diversity correlated strongly with naive T cell percentage. Donor CMV infection status was unknown, possibly confounding age-related changes in expanded clonotypes. From one million sequenced T cells, diversity estimates were lower bounds. In older individuals, TCR beta diversity per million T cells was lower, falling roughly linearly with age.

This CDR3 has 15 residues. V gave up 0 bases and J gave up 13 bases, with 19 bases separating them. Per germline, CDR1 MGHRA and CDR2 YSYEKL. As regards this clonotype: What it recognizes is unknown.

A second roughly 6 to 11 cycle PCR used barcoded and J-beta primers. TCRdb itself ran the 5' RACE reads through MiXCR, one entry per CDR3 protein. In the table there are about a million distinct CDR3 sequences, roughly 50% of which are singletons. The chain carries TRBV4-1 and TRBJ2-4; tentatively, D is TRBD1 or TRBD2 (5 bases each). This receptor was obtained from a woman aged 55-70 years in good health. What was sequenced was blood. The CDR3 here is CASSQDQHGLGEQYF. The CDR3 bases are TGCGCCAGCAGCCAAGATCAACACGGGTTAGGGGAGCAGTACTTC.